This entry is about one T cell receptor (beta chain). As yet, its antigen is unknown. This entry belongs to a study of cytomegalovirus exposure and HLA in healthy donors. Study results and limitations: Rarity held for most TCR sequences, but there were some public TCRs that occurred in many donors. Subsequent analysis revealed that first-cohort TCR clusters tended to co-occur in the roughly 120 validation repertoires. The study labeled around 160 TCR beta chains cytomegalovirus-associated. The classifier, whose performance was assessed in both the original and validation cohorts, reportedly diagnosed cytomegalovirus status with high specificity and sensitivity.

The method was immunoSEQ multiplex PCR; TCRdb's version includes in-frame clones alone and lacks a portion of them. The sample holds 250,000 to 350,000 clones; more than 80% are singletons and the top ten take about 0.8%. The CDR3 runs 12 residues. CDR1 and CDR2 (germline): MNHEY, SMNVEV (reference sequence). Trimming pared 4 bases from V and 7 bases from J, leaving 10 bases between. Sample: PBMCs. The sequence derives from a young woman in good health and CMV-seronegative. The chain has TRBV27 and TRBJ1-1; D is undetermined. CDR3 nucleotides: TGTGCCAGCAGTTCCGCACGGAGTGAAGCTTTCTTT. The encoded protein is CASSSARSEAFF.